A selection of T cell receptor beta chains follows, all from one sample in a study of response to subunit inactivated influenza vaccine. In TCRdb, the RT-PCR reads were re-called with MiXCR into one record per CDR3 protein. This sample has some 800,000 distinct CDR3 sequences, with over 20% found just once. The specimen comprised PBMCs from blood, sampled 4 to 6 days after vaccination. Receptors were obtained from a man aged 45-60 years who received an inactivated influenza vaccine. Each CDR3 is given with its conserved first and last residue. A D gene is named only where the DNA matches it firmly. Size tells how often a clone was seen (once, few, many) or the class of an expanded clone, and some rows leave it out.

TGTGCCAGCAGCTTAGGTGGGGAAGGCTACACCTTC CASSLGGEGYTF TRBJ1-2 NA TRBV7-9 12 NA
TGCAGTGCTAGTTTAGGGGGCGCCGGCACTGAAGCTTTCTTT CSASLGGAGTEAFF TRBJ1-1 TRBD1 TRBV20-1 14 NA
TGCAGTGCCGAAAAACTAGCGGAGGGCTCCTACGAGCAGTACTTC CSAEKLAEGSYEQYF TRBJ2-7 TRBD2 TRBV20-1 15 few
TGCGCCAGCAGCCAAAATCCTAGCGCGTGGTCCGGGGAGCTGTTTTTT CASSQNPSAWSGELFF TRBJ2-2 NA TRBV4-3 16 NA
TGCGCCAGCAGGAGGCAGGGAGTGCGAGAGCAGTTCTTC CASRRQGVREQFF TRBJ2-1 NA TRBV5-1 13 few
TGTGCCAGCAGCTCAAGGCCGGGGGGCACAGATACGCAGTATTTT CASSSRPGGTDTQYF TRBJ2-3 NA TRBV7-8 15 NA
TGCAGCGTCACAGGCAGGGGGGATGGCTACACCTTC CSVTGRGDGYTF TRBJ1-2 TRBD1 TRBV29-1 12 few
TGTGCCAGCAGCTTCGTGCACAACCAAGAGACCCAGTACTTC CASSFVHNQETQYF TRBJ2-5 NA TRBV7-2 14 few
TGTGCCAGCAGCGCAGGGACCCATGAGCAGTTCTTC CASSAGTHEQFF TRBJ2-1 NA TRBV6-5 12 few
TGTGCCAGCAGTCGAGGGACAGGGGCCTCCTACGAGCAGTACTTC CASSRGTGASYEQYF TRBJ2-7 TRBD1 TRBV12-3/TRBV12-4 15 few
TGTGCCAGCTCACCGTCCCAGCACGAGCAGTACTTC CASSPSQHEQYF TRBJ2-7 NA TRBV18 12 few
TGTGCCAGCAGCTTAGCGCGGGACGAGGAGCAGTACTTC CASSLARDEEQYF TRBJ2-7 NA TRBV7-2 13 few
TGTGCCAGCAGCCTTCAGACTAGCCAGGCTGAGCAGTTCTTC CASSLQTSQAEQFF TRBJ2-1 TRBD2 TRBV7-8 14 few
TGTGCCAGCAGTGGGCCGGACAGGGCCTACAATGAGCAGTTCTTC CASSGPDRAYNEQFF TRBJ2-1 TRBD1 TRBV2 15 NA
TGTGCCAGCAGCTTCCGAGGGGGACGGATCTCTGGGGCCAACGTCCTGACTTTC CASSFRGGRISGANVLTF TRBJ2-6 NA TRBV27 18 NA
TGCGCCAGCAGCCAAGAACGCACTCGAGGAGGGTCCTACAATGAGCAGTTCTTC CASSQERTRGGSYNEQFF TRBJ2-1 NA TRBV4-3 18 few
TGCAGTGCCCAGGGACAGCTCTTATCGGCGGGCTACACCTTC CSAQGQLLSAGYTF TRBJ1-2 TRBD1 TRBV20-1 14 NA
TGTGCCAGCAGTGAAAGAGGGGGCTATGGCTACACCTTC CASSERGGYGYTF TRBJ1-2 NA TRBV2 13 few
TGTGCCAGCAGCCAGGGACTGTTGGAGACCCAGTACTTC CASSQGLLETQYF TRBJ2-5 NA TRBV6-2/TRBV6-3 13 few
TGCGCCAGCAGCTTGGGCCCCAGCAACCAAGAGACCCAGTACTTC CASSLGPSNQETQYF TRBJ2-5 NA TRBV5-1 15 many
TGCAGTGCACCCGCGACAGGGGACAATGAGCAGTTCTTC CSAPATGDNEQFF TRBJ2-1 TRBD1 TRBV20-1 13 few
TGTGCCAGCAGCTTTCCCCCGAACAGGGATGAGTACACCTTC CASSFPPNRDEYTF TRBJ1-2 NA TRBV7-9 14 NA
TGTGCCAGCAGTGAAACCCATATATACGAGCAGTACTTC CASSETHIYEQYF TRBJ2-7 NA TRBV6-1 13 NA
TGTGCCAGCAGCTTAGCCCCAACCCTTCTTTACAGCGACAGAGGGACCCAGTACTTC CASSLAPTLLYSDRGTQYF TRBJ2-5 NA TRBV7-8 19 NA
TGTGCCAGTAGTATAGATGACCCCAGATACAATGAGCAGTTCTTC CASSIDDPRYNEQFF TRBJ2-1 NA TRBV19 15 NA
TGTGCCGTACAAGGGGAGGTCGGGGAGCTGTTTTTT CAVQGEVGELFF TRBJ2-2 NA TRBV10-3 12 few
TGTGCCAGCAGGCTCTTTCAGCCCCAGCATTTT CASRLFQPQHF TRBJ1-5 NA TRBV5-5 11 NA
TGTGCCAGCAGCACGACAGGGGGAGAGCCCCAGCATTTT CASSTTGGEPQHF TRBJ1-5 TRBD1 TRBV7-2 13 once
TGTGCCAGCAGCGCGAGGACTAGCGGGTCCTACGAGCAGTACTTC CASSARTSGSYEQYF TRBJ2-7 TRBD2 TRBV7-2 15 few
TGCAGTGCTAGTTCGGCGGTGGGGTACCAAGAGACCCAGTACTTC CSASSAVGYQETQYF TRBJ2-5 NA TRBV20-1 15 many
TGCGCCAGCAGCCAGGGGGCGACCCTTACCTACGAGCAGTACTTC CASSQGATLTYEQYF TRBJ2-7 NA TRBV4-3 15 few
TGTGCCAGCAGCTTAGCATCAGGGGGCAATCAGCCCCAGCATTTT CASSLASGGNQPQHF TRBJ1-5 NA TRBV12-3/TRBV12-4 15 many
TGCGCCAGCAGCTTGGCTCTAGCGGGGGGGTACACTGAGCAGTTCTTC CASSLALAGGYTEQFF TRBJ2-1 TRBD2 TRBV5-1 16 many
TGTGCCATCAGTGCATCCGGGACAGGGGTCTACGAGCAGTACTTC CAISASGTGVYEQYF TRBJ2-7 TRBD1 TRBV10-3 15 NA
TGCGCCAGCAGCCCAGGGGGCGCGCAGTACTTC CASSPGGAQYF TRBJ2-7 TRBD1 TRBV5-1 11 NA
TGCGCCAGCAGCATTGAATTTTTTGGCACAGATACGCAGTATTTT CASSIEFFGTDTQYF TRBJ2-3 NA TRBV5-1 15 few
TGCGCCAGCAGCTTGAGAACAGGGGGGGCAGATACGCAGTATTTT CASSLRTGGADTQYF TRBJ2-3 NA TRBV5-1 15 few
TGTGCCAGCAGCTTAACTATGGGGGCGGGCGCCTACGATCAGTACTTC CASSLTMGAGAYDQYF TRBJ2-7 NA TRBV7-8 16 NA
TGTGCCAGCGCAATGGATACGCAGTATTTT CASAMDTQYF TRBJ2-3 NA TRBV12-3/TRBV12-4 10 NA
TGTGCCAGCAGCTTTGGCCTTACTGCAACTATAGCTAACTATGGCTACACCTTC CASSFGLTATIANYGYTF TRBJ1-2 NA TRBV5-5 18 few
TGTGCCAGCAGACAAGCGGGGGGGCCATTAGTGCAGTTCTTC CASRQAGGPLVQFF TRBJ2-1 TRBD2 TRBV12-3/TRBV12-4 14 NA
TGTGCCACCAGTGAACCTGGACAGGGCAAGCAGTACTTC CATSEPGQGKQYF TRBJ2-7 TRBD1 TRBV24-1 13 few
TGTGCCAGCAGTCTTGAATTTGGTGGACCCATTGAGGAAGAGACCCAGTACTTC CASSLEFGGPIEEETQYF TRBJ2-5 NA TRBV28 18 NA
TGTGCCAGCAGCTTAAGCCAGGGCCTCGAGCAGTACTTC CASSLSQGLEQYF TRBJ2-7 NA TRBV7-9 13 NA
TGTGCCAGCAGCAGCCCTCGCGGACTGACTTACAATGAGCAGTTCTTC CASSSPRGLTYNEQFF TRBJ2-1 NA TRBV7-9 16 NA
TGCAGCGTTGTCCGGACAGGGGACACTGAAGCTTTCTTT CSVVRTGDTEAFF TRBJ1-1 TRBD1 TRBV29-1 13 few
TGCAGTGCTCAGGAAGGGGGCTCCTATAATTCACCCCTCCACTTT CSAQEGGSYNSPLHF TRBJ1-6 NA TRBV20-1 15 few
TGTGCCAGCAGCCTGATGACAGGGAATACTAATTCACCCCTCCACTTT CASSLMTGNTNSPLHF TRBJ1-6 TRBD1 TRBV7-8 16 few
TGTGCCAGCAGCATACAGGGAGGACGCCAAGAGACCCAGTACTTC CASSIQGGRQETQYF TRBJ2-5 NA TRBV7-2 15 NA
TGTGCCAGCTGCTGGGACTCCAACTACAATGAGCAGTTCTTC CASCWDSNYNEQFF TRBJ2-1 NA TRBV5-6 14 NA
TGCAGCGTTCGGGCAGACCTAGCCAAAAACATTCAGTACTTC CSVRADLAKNIQYF TRBJ2-4 NA TRBV29-1 14 few
TGTGCCAGCAGTCCACGTGAGGATGAGCAGTTCTTC CASSPREDEQFF TRBJ2-1 NA TRBV27 12 NA
TGTGCCAGCTCACGAAATTACCCCGGGGAGCTGTTTTTT CASSRNYPGELFF TRBJ2-2 NA TRBV18 13 few
TGTGCCAGCAGCTCTCCTTTTGGAGCGGGAGGGCCGGGGACCGGGGAGCTGTTTTTT CASSSPFGAGGPGTGELFF TRBJ2-2 TRBD2 TRBV7-6 19 NA
TGTGCCAGCAGCCTAGGGTTTCGGACCTACAATGAGCAGTTCTTC CASSLGFRTYNEQFF TRBJ2-1 NA TRBV28 15 NA
TGTGCCACCAGCAGAGTTAAGGGAATCTCCGAGACCCAGTACTTC CATSRVKGISETQYF TRBJ2-5 NA TRBV15 15 few
TGTGCCAGCAGCCAAGCGTACAATGAGCAGTTCTTC CASSQAYNEQFF TRBJ2-1 NA TRBV3-1 12 many
TGCAGTGCTAGAGACGTGGCTAGCGGCTTTTACAATGAGCAGTTCTTC CSARDVASGFYNEQFF TRBJ2-1 TRBD2 TRBV20-1 16 NA
TGTGCCAGCAGTCCCGGGACTAGCGGGAGACGGCAGTTCTTC CASSPGTSGRRQFF TRBJ2-1 TRBD2 TRBV6-1 14 few
TGCAGTGCTAAAAGACAGATCTACGAGCAGTACTTC CSAKRQIYEQYF TRBJ2-7 NA TRBV20-1 12 many